Each of the 10 T cell receptor beta chains below was sequenced from the same sample in a study of patients and donors after allogeneic stem cell transplantation. TCRdb reprocessed the RT-PCR reads with MiXCR, giving one entry per CDR3 protein. The data hold over 350,000 distinct CDR3 sequences, with roughly 17% observed a single time. The sample was blood, either unsorted or a sorted T cell fraction (not recorded which). The receptors come from a human donor who was either an allogeneic HSCT recipient or a stem cell or donor lymphocyte infusion donor (not recorded which). It is not recorded whose cells these are; they may come from a transplant donor.

The chain joins TRBV4-3 to TRBJ1-6; tentatively, D is TRBD1 (6 bases). The CDR3 contains 17 residues. V lost 0 bases, J lost 10 bases, and 19 bases lay in between. CDR1 is LGHNA and CDR2 is YSLEER in the germline V gene. CDR3 amino acids: CASSQDLNRVIGSPLHF. The CDR3 bases are TGCGCCAGCAGCCAAGATTTAAACAGGGTAATAGGATCACCCCTCCACTTT.

This clonotype appeared a few times. The genes are TRBV24-1 and TRBJ1-3; TRBD1 agrees at 8 bases. V gave up 3 bases and J gave up 3 bases; unmatched junction bases: 6. This CDR3 has 16 amino acids. In germline, CDR1 is KGHDR, CDR2 SFDVKD. CDR3 loop: CATSDPTDRDGNTIYF. Written as DNA, the CDR3 is TGTGCCACCAGTGATCCGACGGACAGGGATGGAAACACCATATATTTT.

The CDR3 region has the DNA TGTGCCAGCAGTTCTCACAGGATCAGCGAGCAGTACTTC. It yields the protein CASSSHRISEQYF. The chain couples TRBV6-2 or TRBV6-3 to TRBJ2-7; weak D call: TRBD1 (5 bases). Germline V lookup: CDR1 MNHEY, CDR2 SVGEGT. CDR3 length: 13 amino acids. The V end lost 4 bases, the J end lost 6 bases, and 13 bases lay between the germline ends.

The V gene is TRBV10-3, the J gene TRBJ2-2; no firm D call. The CDR3 consists of 16 residues. V was cut by 4 bases and J by 0 bases, with 12 bases left in between. The germline CDR1 and CDR2 sequences are ENHRY and SYGVKD. The CDR3: CAISVITITNTGELFF. CDR3 in DNA: TGTGCCATCAGTGTGATCACTATTACGAACACCGGGGAGCTGTTTTTT.

The table lists this clonotype with a few counts. This chain uses TRBV6-5 with TRBJ2-7, with 7 bases that match TRBD1. This CDR3 spans 12 amino acids. V was pared by 7 bases and J by 5 bases, with 5 bases of the junction left unmatched. Germline assignment: CDR1 MNHEY and CDR2 SVGAGI. CDR3 nucleotide sequence: TGTGCCAGCACGACAGGGTCAGACGAGCAGTACTTC. This translates into CASTTGSDEQYF.

This clonotype was seen only a few times. This chain connects TRBV7-3 to TRBJ1-1; D is perhaps TRBD1 (5 bases). This CDR3 contains 14 residues. Germline V gene data show CDR1 as SGHTA and CDR2 as FQGTGA. V was shortened by 1 base and J by 6 bases, with 12 bases between the two germline ends. CDR3 in DNA: TGTGCCAGCAGCTTAATGCCCCAAGGGGCTGAAGCTTTCTTT. Its protein is CASSLMPQGAEAFF.

This clonotype came up a few times. V and J are TRBV3-1 and TRBJ1-3; D not certain. Trimming pared 2 bases from V and 0 bases from J, leaving 8 bases between. The V gene's germline CDR1 is LGHDT and CDR2 YNNKEL (reference sequence). There are 15 residues in the CDR3. Here the CDR3 reads CASSQKVNSGNTIYF. As DNA, the CDR3 is TGTGCCAGCAGCCAAAAGGTGAACTCTGGAAACACCATATATTTT.

V gene TRBV5-1 combines with J gene TRBJ1-5; 7 nucleotides match TRBD1. J was trimmed by 2 bases and V by 9 bases; bases with no gene match: 5. Germline lookup yields CDR1 SGHRS and CDR2 YFSETQ. The CDR3 extends over 13 amino acids. DNA for the CDR3: TGCGCCACAGGGGGGGAGGGCAATCAGCCCCAGCATTTT. Protein sequence: CATGGEGNQPQHF.

The chain joins TRBV5-1 to TRBJ2-1, with D possibly being TRBD1 or TRBD2 (6 bases each). Germline loops: CDR1 SGHRS, CDR2 YFSETQ. The CDR3 spans 14 residues. The germline V and J ends were trimmed by 7 bases and 15 bases, with 26 bases remaining between them. The CDR3 is CASRSGGGPPEGFF. CDR3 sequence (DNA): TGCGCCAGCCGTTCCGGAGGGGGGCCACCCGAAGGGTTCTTC.

The CDR3 spells CASSQDPEGARLRYGYTF. The CDR3 DNA reads TGCGCCAGCAGCCAAGATCCTGAGGGGGCGCGACTCCGCTATGGCTACACCTTC. V and J are TRBV4-1 and TRBJ1-2; 7 nucleotides align to TRBD1. With 0 bases clipped from V and 4 bases from J, the junction kept 14 bases outside the gene matches. Germline V gene data show CDR1 as MGHRA and CDR2 as YSYEKL. The CDR3 runs 18 residues.